This is a list of T cell receptor beta chains from one sample in a study of cytomegalovirus exposure and HLA in healthy donors. Clones were read by immunoSEQ multiplex PCR, and TCRdb kept only the in-frame ones, dropping some. The data contain some 100,000 clones, about nine tenths of them seen just once; the ten biggest clones take up roughly 2.2%. Sample: PBMCs. Every receptor here comes from a woman between 18 and 29 years old in good health and CMV-seronegative. The CDR3 runs from the conserved cysteine through the conserved F or W. The D gene is left open where the match is weak.

>TRBD2|TRBV28
CASSFLRGGTDTQYF
>.|TRBV28
CASSFEAWRNGYTF
>TRBD1|TRBV7-9
CASSQGDQPQHF
>TRBD1|TRBV4-3
CASSQERTGGVETQYF
>TRBD1|TRBV28
CASTTGGRYNEQFF
>TRBD2|TRBV5-1
CASSSADLAGGPGNEQFF
>TRBD1|TRBV10-3
CAIPGGYGTDTQYF
>TRBD1|TRBV28
CASSPGGEDYGYTF
>.|TRBV6-5
CASSAGDSNTGELFF
>.|TRBV27
CASSLSRGTEAFF
>.|TRBV10-2
CASTEGNQPQHF
>.|TRBV11-2
CASSLGFGGLQFF
>.|TRBV9
CASSVGWIGGFSTFKNQPQHF
>TRBD1|TRBV9
CASSSQGAGEAFF
>.|TRBV5-1
CASSSARTESYEQYF
>TRBD2|TRBV25-1
CASSGRLAGSYNEQFF
>.|TRBV28
CASSAGEGLGVTEAFF
>TRBD1|TRBV11-2
CASSSRDSEKLFF
>TRBD2|TRBV7-3
CASSPGLAKTNEQFF
>TRBD1|TRBV5-1
CASSIQGQGRGTEAFF